This TCR beta chain was sequenced during a study of blood T cell repertoires in COVID-19. About the study: Sites in the United States, Italy and Spain provided acute and convalescent COVID-19 samples.

Clones were sequenced by immunoSEQ multiplex PCR, and TCRdb holds only the in-frame ones, with some missing. The table lists roughly 250,000 clones, about 88% of them singletons, with 1.5% to 2% in the top ten. Trimming shortened V by 0 bases and J by 2 bases, and 14 bases separated the two germline ends. This CDR3 is 16 amino acids long. Germline CDR1 reads SGDLS; CDR2 reads YYNGEE. The sequenced sample consisted of PBMCs or T cells enriched from blood (not recorded which). The sequence derives from a woman in her forties or fifties who had recovered from COVID-19. The J gene is TRBJ2-5, the V gene TRBV9, with D maybe TRBD1 (6 bases). CDR3 sequence reads: CASSVASQGLQETQYF. Written as DNA, the CDR3 is TGTGCCAGCAGCGTAGCATCTCAGGGGTTACAAGAGACCCAGTACTTC.